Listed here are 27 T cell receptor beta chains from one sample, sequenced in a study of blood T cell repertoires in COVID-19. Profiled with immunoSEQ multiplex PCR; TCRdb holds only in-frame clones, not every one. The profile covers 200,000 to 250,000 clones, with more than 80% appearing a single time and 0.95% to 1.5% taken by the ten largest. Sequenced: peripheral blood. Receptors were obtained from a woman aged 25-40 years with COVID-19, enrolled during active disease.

In nucleotides, the CDR3 is TGTGCCAGCAGCTTCCTTGGGACAGGTTACAATGAGCAGTTCTTC. This encodes CASSFLGTGYNEQFF. The chain joins TRBV11-3 to TRBJ2-1; 8 bases match TRBD1. There are 15 residues in the CDR3. Germline CDR1 is SGHNT and CDR2 is YENEEA. V was clipped by 3 bases and J by 4 bases; unmatched bases: 5.

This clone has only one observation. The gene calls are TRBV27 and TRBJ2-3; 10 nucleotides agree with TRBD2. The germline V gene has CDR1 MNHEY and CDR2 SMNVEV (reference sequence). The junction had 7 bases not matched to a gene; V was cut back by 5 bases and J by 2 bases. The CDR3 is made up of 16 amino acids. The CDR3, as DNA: TGTGCCAGCAGTCCTTGGACTAGCGGTTACACAGATACGCAGTATTTT. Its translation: CASSPWTSGYTDTQYF.

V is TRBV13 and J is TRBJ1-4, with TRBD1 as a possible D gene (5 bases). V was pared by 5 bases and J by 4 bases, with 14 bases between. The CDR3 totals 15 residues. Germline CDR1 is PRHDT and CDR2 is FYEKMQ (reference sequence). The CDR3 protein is CASSPSGLGNEKLFF. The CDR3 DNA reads TGTGCCAGCAGCCCATCAGGGTTAGGTAATGAAAAACTGTTTTTT.

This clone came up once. CDR3 nucleotide sequence: TGTGCCAGCTCCCGTGGGACAGGGCGAGAGGAGACCCAGTACTTC. It encodes CASSRGTGREETQYF. The chain has TRBV18 and TRBJ2-5, with 9 positions matching TRBD1. The CDR3 sequence is 15 residues long. J gave up 5 bases and V 6 bases, and 10 bases lay outside the gene matches. Germline CDR1 is KGHSH and CDR2 is LQKENI.

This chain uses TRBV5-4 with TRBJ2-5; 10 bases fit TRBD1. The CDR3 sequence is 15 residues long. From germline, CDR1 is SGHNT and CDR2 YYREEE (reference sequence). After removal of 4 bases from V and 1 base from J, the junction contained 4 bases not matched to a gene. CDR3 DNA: TGTGCCAGCAGCACCAGGACAGGGGGCCAAGAGACCCAGTACTTC. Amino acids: CASSTRTGGQETQYF.

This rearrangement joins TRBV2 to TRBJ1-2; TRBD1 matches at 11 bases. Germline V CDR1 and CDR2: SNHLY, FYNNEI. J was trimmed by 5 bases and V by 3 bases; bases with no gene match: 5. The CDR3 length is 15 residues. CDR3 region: CASSEGQGDVYGYTF. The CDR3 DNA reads TGTGCCAGCAGTGAGGGACAGGGGGACGTGTATGGCTACACCTTC.

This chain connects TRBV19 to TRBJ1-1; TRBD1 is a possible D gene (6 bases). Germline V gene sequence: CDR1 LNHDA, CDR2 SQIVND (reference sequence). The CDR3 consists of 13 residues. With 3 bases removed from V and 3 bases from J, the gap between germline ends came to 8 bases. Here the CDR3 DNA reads TGTGCCAGTAGTATTGGGGGCGACACTGAAGCTTTCTTT. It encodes CASSIGGDTEAFF.

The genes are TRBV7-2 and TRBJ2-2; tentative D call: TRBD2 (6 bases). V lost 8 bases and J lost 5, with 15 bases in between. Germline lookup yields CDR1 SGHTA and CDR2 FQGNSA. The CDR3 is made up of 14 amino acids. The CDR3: CASSRDSRTGELFF. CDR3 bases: TGTGCCAGCTCCCGGGACTCCCGTACCGGGGAGCTGTTTTTT.

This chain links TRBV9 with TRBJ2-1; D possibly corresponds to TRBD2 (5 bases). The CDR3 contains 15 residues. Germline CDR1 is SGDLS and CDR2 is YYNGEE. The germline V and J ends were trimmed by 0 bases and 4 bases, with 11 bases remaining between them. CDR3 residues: CASSVAGLEYNEQFF. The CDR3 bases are TGTGCCAGCAGCGTAGCAGGACTGGAATACAATGAGCAGTTCTTC.

CDR3 sequence reads: CASRAWTGGSYNEQFF. CDR3 bases: TGTGCCAGCAGAGCTTGGACAGGGGGCTCCTACAATGAGCAGTTCTTC. This chain joins TRBV9 and TRBJ2-1; TRBD1 agrees at 10 bases. The V segment lost 5 bases and the J segment 0 bases; nucleotides outside the gene matches: 5. From germline, CDR1 is SGDLS and CDR2 YYNGEE. CDR3 length equals 16 residues.

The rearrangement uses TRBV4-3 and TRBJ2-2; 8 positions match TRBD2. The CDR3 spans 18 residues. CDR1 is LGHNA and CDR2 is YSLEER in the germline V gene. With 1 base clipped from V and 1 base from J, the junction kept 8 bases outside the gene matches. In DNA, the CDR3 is TGCGCCAGCAGCCAAGGGGTAGGGACTAGGATGAACACCGGGGAGCTGTTTTTT. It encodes CASSQGVGTRMNTGELFF.

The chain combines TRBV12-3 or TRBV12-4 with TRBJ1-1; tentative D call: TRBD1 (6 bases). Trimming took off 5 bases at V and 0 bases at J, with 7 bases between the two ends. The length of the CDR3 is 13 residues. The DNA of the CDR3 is TGTGCCAGCAGTGACAGGCTGAACACTGAAGCTTTCTTT. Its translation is CASSDRLNTEAFF.

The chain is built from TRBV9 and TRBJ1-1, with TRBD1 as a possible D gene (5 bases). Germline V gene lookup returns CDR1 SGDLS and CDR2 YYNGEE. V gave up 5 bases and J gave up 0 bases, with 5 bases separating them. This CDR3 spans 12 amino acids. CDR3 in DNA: TGTGCCAGCAGGGGGCTGAACACTGAAGCTTTCTTT. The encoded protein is CASRGLNTEAFF.

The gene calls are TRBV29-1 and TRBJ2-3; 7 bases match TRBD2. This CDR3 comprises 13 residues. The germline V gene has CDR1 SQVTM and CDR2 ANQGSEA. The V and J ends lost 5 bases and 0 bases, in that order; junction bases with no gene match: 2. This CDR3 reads CSVTSVSTDTQYF. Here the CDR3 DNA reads TGCAGCGTTACTAGCGTTAGCACAGATACGCAGTATTTT.

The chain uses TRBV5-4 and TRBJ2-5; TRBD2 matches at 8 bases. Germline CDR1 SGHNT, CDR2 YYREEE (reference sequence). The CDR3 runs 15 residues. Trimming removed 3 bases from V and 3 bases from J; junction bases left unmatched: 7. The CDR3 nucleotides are TGTGCCAGCAGCTACCTACTTAGCGGGGAAGAGACCCAGTACTTC. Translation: CASSYLLSGEETQYF.

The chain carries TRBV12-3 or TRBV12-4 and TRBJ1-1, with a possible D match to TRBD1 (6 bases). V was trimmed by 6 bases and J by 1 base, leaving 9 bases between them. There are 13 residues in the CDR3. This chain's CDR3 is CASRRTANTEAFF. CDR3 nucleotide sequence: TGTGCCAGCAGGAGGACAGCGAACACTGAAGCTTTCTTT.

The chain's CDR3 is CASSLKDRGGYTF. The CDR3, as DNA: TGTGCCAGCAGCTTAAAGGACAGGGGTGGCTACACCTTC. This sequence joins TRBV11-1 and TRBJ1-2, with 9 bases that match TRBD1. The CDR3 loop spans 13 amino acids. Germline V gene data show CDR1 as SGHAT and CDR2 as FQDESV (reference sequence). V was clipped by 2 bases and J by 7 bases; unmatched bases: 2. Variable domain in full (rest from reference TRBV11-1 and TRBJ1-2): EAEVAQSPRYKITEKSQAVAFWCDPISGHATLYWYRQILGQGPELLVQFQDESVVDDSQLPKDRFSAERLKGVDSTLKIQPAELGDSAMYLCASSLKDRGGYTFGSGTRLTVV.

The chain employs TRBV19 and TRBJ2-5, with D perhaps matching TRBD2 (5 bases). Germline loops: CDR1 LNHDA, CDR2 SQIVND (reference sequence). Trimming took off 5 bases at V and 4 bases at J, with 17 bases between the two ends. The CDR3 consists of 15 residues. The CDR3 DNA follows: TGTGCCAGTAGTGGCCGCCGGGGTAGTGGAGAGACCCAGTACTTC. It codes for CASSGRRGSGETQYF.

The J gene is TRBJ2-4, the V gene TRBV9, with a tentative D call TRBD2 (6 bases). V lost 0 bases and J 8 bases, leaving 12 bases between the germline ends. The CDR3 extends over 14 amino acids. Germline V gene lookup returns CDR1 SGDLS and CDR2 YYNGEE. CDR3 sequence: CASSVVGGDDIQYF. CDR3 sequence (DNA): TGTGCCAGCAGCGTAGTAGGCGGGGATGACATTCAGTACTTC.

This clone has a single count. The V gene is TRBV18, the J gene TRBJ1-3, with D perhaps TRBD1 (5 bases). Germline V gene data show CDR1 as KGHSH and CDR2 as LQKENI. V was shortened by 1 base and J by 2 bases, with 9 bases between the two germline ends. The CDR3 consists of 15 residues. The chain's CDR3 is CASSPQGIAGNTIYF. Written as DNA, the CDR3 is TGTGCCAGCTCACCACAGGGGATAGCTGGAAACACCATATATTTT. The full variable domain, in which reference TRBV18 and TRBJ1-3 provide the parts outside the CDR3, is NAGVMQNPRHLVRRRGQEARLRCSPMKGHSHVYWYRQLPEEGLKFMVYLQKENIIDESGMPKERFSAEFPKEGPSILRIQQVVRGDSAAYFCASSPQGIAGNTIYFGEGSWLTVV.

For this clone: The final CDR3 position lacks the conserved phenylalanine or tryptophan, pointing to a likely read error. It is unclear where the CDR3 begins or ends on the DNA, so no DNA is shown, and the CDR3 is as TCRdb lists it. CDR3 in amino acids: CASSLRGRL. V usage is TRBV5-5 and J usage is TRBJ2-7; the D call of TRBD2 is as the table states it, not checked on the DNA. Germline V gene lookup returns CDR1 SGHKS and CDR2 YYEKEE (reference sequence). The length of the CDR3 is 9 amino acids, counting both ends.

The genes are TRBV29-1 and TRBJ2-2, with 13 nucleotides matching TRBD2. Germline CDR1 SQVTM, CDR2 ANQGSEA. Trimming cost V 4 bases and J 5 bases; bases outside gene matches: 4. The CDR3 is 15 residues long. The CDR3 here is CSVAELAGGTGELFF. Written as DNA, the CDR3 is TGCAGCGTTGCAGAACTAGCGGGGGGGACCGGGGAGCTGTTTTTT.

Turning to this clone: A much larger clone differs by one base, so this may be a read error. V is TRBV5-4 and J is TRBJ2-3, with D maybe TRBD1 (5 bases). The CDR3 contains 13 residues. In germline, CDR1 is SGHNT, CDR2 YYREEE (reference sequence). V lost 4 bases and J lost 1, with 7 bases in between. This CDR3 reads CASSTTGTDTQYF. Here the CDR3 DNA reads TGTGCCAGCAGCACGACAGGCACAGATACGCAGTATTTT.

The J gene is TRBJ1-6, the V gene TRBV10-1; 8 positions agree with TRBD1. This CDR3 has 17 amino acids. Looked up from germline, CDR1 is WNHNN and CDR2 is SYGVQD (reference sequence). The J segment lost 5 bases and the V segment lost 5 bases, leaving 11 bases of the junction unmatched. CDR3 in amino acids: CASSFSGTGTDNSPLHF. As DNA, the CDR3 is TGCGCCAGCAGTTTCTCCGGGACAGGCACGGATAATTCACCCCTCCACTTT.

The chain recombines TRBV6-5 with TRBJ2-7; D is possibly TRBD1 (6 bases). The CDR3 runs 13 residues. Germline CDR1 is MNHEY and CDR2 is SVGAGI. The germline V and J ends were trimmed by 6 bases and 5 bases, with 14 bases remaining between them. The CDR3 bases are TGTGCCAGCAGGGGGGCAGGCCTAGACGAGCAGTACTTC. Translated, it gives CASRGAGLDEQYF.

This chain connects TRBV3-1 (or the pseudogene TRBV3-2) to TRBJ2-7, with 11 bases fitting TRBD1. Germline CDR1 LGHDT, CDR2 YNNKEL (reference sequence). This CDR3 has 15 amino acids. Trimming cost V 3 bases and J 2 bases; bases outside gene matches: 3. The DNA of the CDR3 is TGTGCCAGCAGCCACCAGGGACAGGGGGCCTACGAGCAGTACTTC. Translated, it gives CASSHQGQGAYEQYF.

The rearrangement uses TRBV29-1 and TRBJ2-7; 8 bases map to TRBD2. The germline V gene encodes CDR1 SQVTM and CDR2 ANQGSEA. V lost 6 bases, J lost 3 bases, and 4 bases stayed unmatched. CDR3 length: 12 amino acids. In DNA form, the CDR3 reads TGCAGCGTATCGGGGGGGAGCTACGAGCAGTACTTC. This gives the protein CSVSGGSYEQYF.